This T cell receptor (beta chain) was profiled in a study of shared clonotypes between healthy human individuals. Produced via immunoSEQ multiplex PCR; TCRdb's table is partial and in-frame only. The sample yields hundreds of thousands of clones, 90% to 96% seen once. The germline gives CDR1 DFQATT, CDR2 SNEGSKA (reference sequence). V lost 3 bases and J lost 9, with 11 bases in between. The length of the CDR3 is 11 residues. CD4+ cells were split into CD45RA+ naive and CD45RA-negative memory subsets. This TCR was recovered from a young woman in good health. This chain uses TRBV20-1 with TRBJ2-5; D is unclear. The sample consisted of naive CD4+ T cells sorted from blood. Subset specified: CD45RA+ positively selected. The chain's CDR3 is CSASPTRSQYF. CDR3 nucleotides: TGCAGTGCTAGCCCGACGCGGTCCCAGTACTTC.